These 25 T cell receptor beta chains share one sample of origin, sequenced in a study of blood T cells in healthy people across ages. Alongside a J-beta primer mix, a sample-barcoded 5' primer served in a second PCR lasting about 6 to 11 cycles. Using its own MiXCR run on the 5' RACE reads, TCRdb lists one record per CDR3 protein. Of about 1.1 million distinct CDR3 sequences detected, 30% to 40% appear once; the ten largest clones hold 10% to 15%. The sample consisted of blood. The receptors derive from a man aged 18 to 30 in good health.

The chain combines TRBV12-3 or TRBV12-4 with TRBJ1-2; no definite D call. The ends were cut back, 8 bases at V and 4 bases at J, with 8 bases in the middle. The CDR3 is made up of 11 amino acids. The CDR3 DNA reads as TGTGCCAGCGGGTTTGGCTATGGCTACACCTTC. As protein: CASGFGYGYTF.

The chain is built from TRBV7-9 and TRBJ2-1, with D maybe TRBD2 (5 bases). CDR1 and CDR2 (germline): SEHNR, FQNEAQ (reference sequence). Trimming cost V 1 base and J 5 bases, with 12 bases left between them. CDR3 size: 15 residues. CDR3 nucleotides: TGTGCCAGCAGCTTAGAAGGGAGTCCCAACAATGAGCAGTTCTTC. This sequence encodes CASSLEGSPNNEQFF. The full variable domain, with the rest looked up from reference TRBV7-9 and TRBJ2-1, is DTGVSQNPRHKITKRGQNVTFRCDPISEHNRLYWYRQTLGQGPEFLTYFQNEAQLEKSRLLSDRFSAERPKGSFSTLEIQRTEQGDSAMYLCASSLEGSPNNEQFFGPGTRLTVL.

About this clonotype: This clone may be a read error of a much larger clone one base away. The J gene is TRBJ2-7, the V gene TRBV20-1, with TRBD1 matching 8 bases. Germline CDR1 and CDR2: DFQATT and SNEGSKA (reference sequence). The V gene end was trimmed by 4 bases and the J gene end by 3 bases; junction bases not matched to a gene: 8. CDR3 length equals 14 residues. This CDR3 reads CSATGQGSCYEQYF. DNA of the CDR3: TGCAGTGCTACAGGACAGGGTAGCTGCTACGAGCAGTACTTC.

This clonotype came up a few times. The rearrangement joins TRBV6-2 or TRBV6-3 to TRBJ1-1; no reliable D call. This CDR3 has 14 amino acids. Deletions cut 0 bases from V and 7 bases from J, with 12 bases between. Germline V gives CDR1 MNHEY, CDR2 SVGEGT. CDR3 nucleotide sequence: TGTGCCAGCAGTTACTCCTCTGGTAAGCGTGAAGCTTTCTTT. It translates to CASSYSSGKREAFF.

A few counts support this clonotype. This chain's CDR3 is CASSAAGDGYTF. The CDR3 nucleotides read TGTGCCAGCAGCGCGGCGGGGGATGGCTACACCTTC. The chain is built from TRBV3-1 and TRBJ1-2; TRBD1 is a possible D gene (5 bases). Germline loops: CDR1 LGHDT, CDR2 YNNKEL (reference sequence). The V gene lost 5 bases and the J gene lost 6 bases, with 10 bases spanning the gap. This CDR3 region has 12 residues.

The CDR3 sequence: CASSDRPNTEAFF. In nucleotides, the CDR3 is TGCGCCAGCAGTGACAGACCGAACACTGAAGCTTTCTTT. The chain combines TRBV5-1 with TRBJ1-1; D is possibly TRBD1 (5 bases). The CDR3 contains 13 residues. Germline V gene lookup returns CDR1 SGHRS and CDR2 YFSETQ. V was clipped by 5 bases and J by 1 base, with 9 bases between them.

This clonotype was seen at least ten times. The rearrangement joins TRBV10-3 to TRBJ1-2; TRBD1 matches 10 bases. This CDR3 contains 15 residues. The junction had 5 bases not matched to a gene; V was cut back by 3 bases and J by 4 bases. The germline CDR1 and CDR2 sequences are ENHRY and SYGVKD. Here the CDR3 reads CAISDPGQGSYGYTF. As DNA, the CDR3 is TGTGCCATCAGTGATCCGGGACAGGGGTCCTATGGCTACACCTTC.

This chain connects TRBV18 to TRBJ2-1; TRBD2 matches at 12 bases. The J segment lost 9 bases and the V segment lost 2 bases, leaving 8 bases of the junction unmatched. CDR3 length equals 16 residues. Per germline, CDR1 KGHSH and CDR2 LQKENI. The CDR3 loop reads CASSPSTTSGGSEQFF. DNA for the CDR3: TGTGCCAGCTCACCATCAACGACTAGCGGGGGTAGTGAGCAGTTCTTC.

This chain links TRBV6-6 with TRBJ2-5; perhaps TRBD1 as D (6 bases). V lost 6 bases and J 10 bases, leaving 12 bases between the germline ends. This CDR3 contains 11 residues. The V gene's germline CDR1 is MNHNY and CDR2 SVGAGI (reference sequence). CDR3 in amino acids: CASSPRDIQYF. CDR3 bases: TGTGCCAGCAGCCCTAGGGACATCCAGTACTTC.

This clonotype was detected a few times. The chain combines TRBV7-2 with TRBJ2-1, with TRBD1 as a possible D gene (5 bases). Germline CDR1 reads SGHTA; CDR2 reads FQGNSA. CDR3 length equals 15 residues. The germline V and J ends were trimmed by 5 bases and 1 base, with 12 bases remaining between them. DNA for the CDR3: TGTGCCAGCAGCGCGAACAGGCTTTCCTACAATGAGCAGTTCTTC. Protein product: CASSANRLSYNEQFF.

The chain joins TRBV7-2 to TRBJ2-2; D unresolved. CDR3 length: 15 residues. V was pared by 5 bases and J by 1 base, with 11 bases between. Germline V gives CDR1 SGHTA, CDR2 FQGNSA. DNA of the CDR3: TGTGCCAGCAGCCCTACTGCAGTGAACACCGGGGAGCTGTTTTTT. Its protein is CASSPTAVNTGELFF.

This clonotype was detected only a few times. This chain connects TRBV7-9 to TRBJ1-1; no reliable D call. This CDR3 contains 15 residues. V dropped 10 bases and J dropped 5 bases, with 23 bases sitting between them. CDR1 and CDR2 (germline): SEHNR, FQNEAQ (reference sequence). The CDR3 nucleotides read TGTGCCATAAGACTGTTAGGCGCGGTTCGGACTGAAGCTTTCTTT. Translated, it gives CAIRLLGAVRTEAFF.

The chain combines TRBV20-1 with TRBJ2-4; D may be TRBD1 (6 bases). The CDR3 runs to 17 residues. Germline values: CDR1 DFQATT, CDR2 SNEGSKA (reference sequence). Trimming left V 3 bases short and J 2 bases short, with 20 bases between. CDR3 DNA sequence: TGCAGTGCTAGCCCGGGGCAGGGGACCCTAACCAAAAACATTCAGTACTTC. Protein: CSASPGQGTLTKNIQYF.

This rearrangement joins TRBV2 to TRBJ1-2, with D possibly TRBD1 on 5 matching bases. Trimming shortened V by 8 bases and J by 2 bases, and 15 bases separated the two germline ends. The CDR3 extends over 14 amino acids. CDR1 is SNHLY and CDR2 is FYNNEI in the germline V gene. The CDR3 bases are TGTGCCAGCTCCGGGGGAAAGGCCAACTATGGCTACACCTTC. This encodes CASSGGKANYGYTF. Full variable domain (remainder filled in from reference TRBV2 and TRBJ1-2): EPEVTQTPSHQVTQMGQEVILRCVPISNHLYFYWYRQILGQKVEFLVSFYNNEISEKSEIFDDQFSVERPDGSNFTLKIRSTKLEDSAMYFCASSGGKANYGYTFGSGTRLTVV.

The chain recombines TRBV28 with TRBJ1-5; a weak D match, TRBD1 (5 bases). This CDR3 region has 14 residues. The germline CDR1 and CDR2 sequences are MDHEN and SYDVKM. The V end was cut by 6 bases, the J end by 3 bases, with 12 bases between. This CDR3 is CASRNAGFNQPQHF. In nucleotides, the CDR3 is TGTGCCAGCAGGAATGCAGGGTTCAATCAGCCCCAGCATTTT.

This clonotype was recorded a few times. The genes are TRBV20-1 and TRBJ1-2; 7 nucleotides match TRBD1. This CDR3 is 15 amino acids long. CDR1 and CDR2 from the germline V gene are DFQATT and SNEGSKA (reference sequence). J was trimmed by 4 bases and V by 3 bases; bases with no gene match: 11. The CDR3 protein is CSASQLGDSSYGYTF. The CDR3 region has the DNA TGCAGTGCTAGTCAATTAGGGGACAGCTCCTATGGCTACACCTTC.

This clonotype has a count of ten or more. V is TRBV28 and J is TRBJ2-1; no clear D. This CDR3 is built from 11 residues. Germline lookup yields CDR1 MDHEN and CDR2 SYDVKM. Deletions cut 8 bases from V and 8 bases from J, with 10 bases between. The CDR3 region is CASLVEDEQFF. Here the CDR3 DNA reads TGTGCCAGCCTAGTTGAGGATGAGCAGTTCTTC.

Comments on this clonotype: A clone one base away is much larger, so this may be a read error. This rearrangement joins TRBV12-3 or TRBV12-4 to TRBJ2-7, with a weak D call TRBD2 (6 bases). The CDR3 has 13 residues. Trimming took 5 bases from V and 2 from J, leaving 10 bases between them. The CDR3: CASSSGLPYEQYF. Written as DNA, the CDR3 is TGTGCCAGCAGTAGCGGACTACCCTACGAGCAGTACTTC.

This chain joins TRBV6-2 or TRBV6-3 and TRBJ2-7; no clear D. Germline lookup yields CDR1 MNHEY and CDR2 SVGEGT. Deletions cut 6 bases from V and 1 base from J, with 10 bases between. This CDR3 has 13 residues. CDR3 nucleotide sequence: TGTGCCAGCAGCTACGCAGCGTCCTACGAGCAGTACTTC. Protein sequence: CASSYAASYEQYF.

This clonotype was counted between two and nine times. With a much larger clone just one base away, this may be a read error. The J gene is TRBJ2-7, the V gene TRBV7-2, with D possibly being TRBD1 (6 bases). Germline assignment: CDR1 SGHTA and CDR2 FQGNSA. Trimming stripped 2 bases from V and 2 bases from J, with 10 bases between. The CDR3 runs 14 residues. CDR3 sequence reads: CASSLTGPAYEQYF. The CDR3 DNA reads TGTGCCAGCAGCTTAACAGGGCCCGCCTACGAGCAGTACTTC.

This clonotype has a handful of counts. The rearrangement links TRBV5-6 to TRBJ2-7; D gene ambiguous. In germline, CDR1 is SGHDT, CDR2 YYEEEE. The V gene lost 1 base and the J gene lost 9 bases, with 14 bases spanning the gap. The CDR3 sequence is 13 residues long. The CDR3 sequence is CASSLFYGLGQYF. CDR3 nucleotide sequence: TGTGCCAGCAGCTTGTTTTACGGTTTGGGGCAGTACTTC. The full variable domain, completed using reference TRBV5-6 and TRBJ2-7, is DAGVTQSPTHLIKTRGQQVTLRCSPKSGHDTVSWYQQALGQGPQFIFQYYEEEERQRGNFPDRFSGHQFPNYSSELNVNALLLGDSALYLCASSLFYGLGQYFGPGTRLTVT.

The gene calls are TRBV7-9 and TRBJ1-2; D unresolved. Germline V gives CDR1 SEHNR, CDR2 FQNEAQ (reference sequence). There are 12 residues in the CDR3. V lost 8 bases and J lost 2, with 9 bases in between. The chain's CDR3 is CASGPTNYGYTF. Written as DNA, the CDR3 is TGTGCCAGCGGCCCTACAAACTATGGCTACACCTTC.

This clonotype was recorded at least ten times. J is TRBJ2-1 and V is TRBV6-2 or TRBV6-3; the match to TRBD1 covers 7 bases. Germline V gene lookup returns CDR1 MNHEY and CDR2 SVGEGT. Trimming took 7 bases from V and 7 from J; bases not matched to a gene: 7. CDR3 length: 13 residues. The CDR3 here is CASTGQVGNEQFF. For the CDR3, the DNA is TGTGCCAGCACCGGACAGGTGGGGAATGAGCAGTTCTTC.

The rearrangement joins TRBV7-8 to TRBJ1-6; no firm D call. Germline-derived CDR1 and CDR2 are SGHVS and FQNEAQ. Trimming removed 0 bases from V and 7 bases from J, with 16 bases in between. The length of the CDR3 is 17 residues. CDR3 amino acids: CASSLAGFDRRNSPLHF. The CDR3 coding sequence is TGTGCCAGCAGCTTAGCAGGTTTCGATAGAAGGAATTCACCCCTCCACTTT.

The rearrangement links TRBV20-1 to TRBJ1-6, with 9 bases lining up with TRBD1. This CDR3 contains 19 residues. Per the germline V gene, CDR1 is DFQATT and CDR2 is SNEGSKA (reference sequence). Trimming cost V 3 bases and J 7 bases; bases outside gene matches: 19. Here the CDR3 reads CSASPRVIAVGTGNSPLHF. The CDR3 DNA sequence: TGCAGTGCTAGCCCCCGGGTGATTGCCGTCGGGACAGGGAATTCACCCCTCCACTTT.